This T cell receptor beta chain was captured in a study of CD8 T cells in ankylosing spondylitis. The CDR3 contains 15 residues. With V trimmed by 1 base and J by 8 bases, 4 bases remained unmatched. Germline-derived CDR1 and CDR2 are LGHDT and YNNKEL (reference sequence). TCRdb recomputed calls from the 5' RACE reads with MiXCR, one row per CDR3 protein. The sample carries roughly 670,000 distinct CDR3 sequences, around 20% recorded once. Study-wide points: Certain motif variants had earlier been reported in reactive arthritis synovial fluid and blood. Disease-linked clones reportedly showed significant enrichment in matched ankylosing spondylitis synovial fluid. Characteristic, it appeared, of ankylosing spondylitis blood was a TCR beta motif of eight or nine highly homologous variants.

This clonotype was seen repeatedly, ten times or more. What it binds is not known. This chain links TRBV3-1 with TRBJ2-1, with 11 bases lining up with TRBD2. The source of this sequence is a male donor with ankylosing spondylitis. Sequencing input: blood, either unsorted or a sorted T cell fraction (not recorded which). The CDR3 spells CASSQGLAGSDEQFF. The CDR3 DNA sequence: TGTGCCAGCAGCCAAGGACTAGCGGGGTCGGATGAGCAGTTCTTC.